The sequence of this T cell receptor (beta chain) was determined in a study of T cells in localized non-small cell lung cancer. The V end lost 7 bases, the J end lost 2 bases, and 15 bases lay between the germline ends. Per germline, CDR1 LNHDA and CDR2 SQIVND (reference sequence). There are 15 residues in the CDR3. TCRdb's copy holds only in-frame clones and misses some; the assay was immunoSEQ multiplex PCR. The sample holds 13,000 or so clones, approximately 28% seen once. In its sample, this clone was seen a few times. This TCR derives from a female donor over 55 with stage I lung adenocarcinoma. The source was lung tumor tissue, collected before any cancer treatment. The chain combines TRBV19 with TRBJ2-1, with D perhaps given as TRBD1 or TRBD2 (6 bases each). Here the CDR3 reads CASIDEGGPYNEQFF. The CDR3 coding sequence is TGTGCCAGTATCGATGAGGGGGGCCCCTACAATGAGCAGTTCTTC.